This T cell receptor (beta chain) originates from a study of T cell responses to AZD1222 COVID-19 vaccine (dated by TCRdb to about 2021). About the investigation overall: AZD1222 recipients given second doses at about 4 weeks or at about 12 weeks were pooled, since spike-specific TCR depth and breadth were not found to differ between the two schedules. Trial participants were enrolled by age into subgroups of 18-55, 56-69 and 70-plus years, and around 150, 29 and 61 TCR-sequenced participants, respectively, were included in these subgroups. TCR sequencing was performed for 230 to 250 trial participants, of whom some 200 were given two doses of AZD1222 and around 25 were given two doses of MenACWY control vaccine. General study outcomes and caveats: Nearly half of unique spike-specific TCRs reportedly recognized epitopes outside regions mutated in the B.1.351 and B.1.1.7 variants. Most participants were white British and females outnumbered males, and the authors suggested that clonal diversity may have been underestimated. In the small 56-69-year group, the increase in depth fell short of significance, most likely because of low power. Only six or seven AZD1222 recipients were SARS-CoV-2 seropositive at baseline, limiting conclusions about previously exposed vaccinees. Because no samples from the day 14 peak response were available, repertoires could be characterized only after the peak T cell response. After two AZD1222 doses, both the breadth and the depth of spike-specific TCRs were significantly higher than at day 0 and than in MenACWY recipients. The vaccine-associated CD4 TCRs covered the entire spike protein, and the dominant responses fell in regions 160-218 and 743-854.

This specimen's time point label, per the study, means: baseline before first vaccination. Samples from vaccinated people were obtained from the UK trials COV001 and COV002, which included a single-blind randomized controlled phase 2/3 trial of AZD1222 (ChAdOx1 nCoV-19) in healthy adults. Trial participant PBMC samples were collected at day 0 and day 28 after the second dose for TCRbeta chain sequencing. CDR3 length: 14 amino acids, cysteine to phenylalanine. Only the CDR3 part of the read is kept: 42 bases, read in frame from the first base. Trimming removed 0 bases from V and 4 bases from J, leaving 12 bases between the germline ends. The germline V gene encodes CDR1 GTSNPN and CDR2 SVGIG (reference sequence). The CDR3 regions of human TCRbeta chains were subjected to immunosequencing. Under the source paper's analysis protocol: TCRs in the repertoires were matched against a reference library of SARS-CoV-2-specific TCRs that had been generated with the MIRA antigen-specificity platform. Breadth was defined as the fraction of unique TCRs that were SARS-CoV-2-associated. Depth was defined as the fraction of total T cells that were SARS-CoV-2-associated. Each spike-specific TCR was assigned to its reactive spike region and to a CD4 or CD8 class using the MIRA data. Log10-transformed breadth and depth values were compared by one-way ANOVA with Sidak's multiple comparisons tests. This immuneACCESS table, as held by TCRdb, lists in-frame sequences with V and J called but not all clones. Of the missing ones, under half trace to an unresolved V gene in checked studies; the others have no known cause. Clone size and the V and J calls come from that table; the DNA yielded D and trimming. This sample lists about 92,000 clones; around 89% were detected once. The top ten constitute 2.5% to 3.5% of the sample.

Details on this clone: Its antigen specificity is not known. One base away there is no much larger clone; base qualities are not given.

The sample was peripheral blood, taken on day 0 of AZD1222 vaccination. This clonotype was obtained from an adult in good health. This receptor chain uses TRBV30 and TRBJ1-2, with no confident D gene call. The CDR3 region: CAWSVLGSLYGYTF. In nucleotides, the sequence is TGTGCCTGGAGTGTACTAGGCAGTCTCTATGGCTACACCTTC.